These 9 T cell receptor beta chains share one sample of origin, sequenced in a study of T cell repertoires in aging, cancer and after chemotherapy. TCR beta rearrangements were amplified from peripheral blood genomic DNA. Rearranged V-D-J TRB sequences were amplified with a mixed TRB-A/B primer pool. Each CDR3 protein is one row after TCRdb ran MiXCR on the multiplex PCR reads. The profile covers some 10,000 distinct CDR3 sequences, with around a third appearing a single time and roughly 2.8% taken by the ten largest. Sequencing input: blood. All receptors come from a human donor in good health.

The chain is built from TRBV27 and TRBJ2-1; 10 bases are shared with TRBD2. The germline gives CDR1 MNHEY, CDR2 SMNVEV (reference sequence). The CDR3 totals 15 residues. V lost 8 bases, J lost 0 bases, and 4 bases stayed unmatched. The CDR3 reads CASVRTSGSYNEQFF. The CDR3 region has the DNA TGTGCCAGCGTCCGGACTAGCGGCTCCTACAATGAGCAGTTCTTC.

This clonotype was recorded a few times. The chain carries TRBV19 and TRBJ1-3; D unresolved. V lost 8 bases to trimming and J lost 0 bases, with 5 bases between them. CDR1 LNHDA and CDR2 SQIVND come from the germline V gene (reference sequence). The CDR3 runs to 12 residues. CDR3 sequence reads: CASESSGNTIYF. CDR3 DNA sequence: TGTGCCAGTGAGAGCTCTGGAAACACCATATATTTT.

This clonotype was observed a few times. This chain links TRBV12-3 or TRBV12-4 with TRBJ2-7; weak D call: TRBD2 (5 bases). V lost 5 bases, J lost 4 bases, and 9 bases lay in between. CDR3 length: 12 amino acids. DNA of the CDR3: TGTGCCAGCAGTCAAACTAGGTACGAGCAGTACTTC. This translates into CASSQTRYEQYF.

This clonotype was detected only a few times. Written as DNA, the CDR3 is TGTGCCTGGAGTCCCGCCTTCAGGGGGCAAGCTTTCTTT. Protein sequence: CAWSPAFRGQAFF. The rearrangement links TRBV30 to TRBJ1-1; 8 bases match TRBD1. The CDR3 totals 13 residues. Germline CDR1 GTSNPN, CDR2 SVGIG (reference sequence). With 2 bases clipped from V and 9 bases from J, the junction kept 8 bases outside the gene matches.

This clonotype has only a few counts. The V gene is TRBV6-6, the J gene TRBJ2-1; weak D call: TRBD2 (6 bases). Trimming left V 1 base short and J 3 bases short, with 10 bases between. The CDR3 spans 15 residues. Germline CDR1 is MNHNY and CDR2 is SVGAGI (reference sequence). In DNA, the CDR3 is TGTGCCAGCAGTTACTTCGTGGAGGGCTACAATGAGCAGTTCTTC. It codes for CASSYFVEGYNEQFF.

The table lists this clonotype with a count of one. The chain is built from TRBV5-4 and TRBJ2-7, with D hard to call. Trimming cost V 1 base and J 4 bases, with 9 bases left between them. Germline V gene sequence: CDR1 SGHNT, CDR2 YYREEE (reference sequence). The CDR3 runs to 13 residues. Here the CDR3 DNA reads TGTGCCAGCAGCTTGACCAATTCTTACGAGCAGTACTTC. This translates into CASSLTNSYEQYF.

The rearrangement links TRBV19 to TRBJ1-2, with D possibly matching TRBD1 (5 bases). Germline loops: CDR1 LNHDA, CDR2 SQIVND (reference sequence). V was shortened by 10 bases and J by 4 bases, with 13 bases between the two germline ends. The CDR3 is 12 amino acids. The CDR3 here is CATWDGGYGYTF. The CDR3 nucleotides read TGTGCCACTTGGGACGGAGGCTATGGCTACACCTTC.

The rearrangement links TRBV6-6 to TRBJ2-1; 9 bases map to TRBD2. Germline loops: CDR1 MNHNY, CDR2 SVGAGI (reference sequence). After removal of 4 bases from V and 0 bases from J, the junction contained 1 base not matched to a gene. The CDR3 sequence is 15 residues long. CDR3 protein: CASSLAGVSYNEQFF. CDR3 DNA sequence: TGTGCCAGCAGTTTAGCGGGGGTCTCCTACAATGAGCAGTTCTTC.

This clonotype showed up just a few times. The V gene is TRBV27, the J gene TRBJ2-1; D not certain. V lost 3 bases and J 5 bases, leaving 5 bases between the germline ends. The V gene's germline CDR1 is MNHEY and CDR2 SMNVEV (reference sequence). The CDR3 spans 12 residues. The CDR3 region has the DNA TGTGCCAGCAGTTTTAGTAACAATGAGCAGTTCTTC. This sequence encodes CASSFSNNEQFF.